A single sample gave rise to the 25 T cell receptor beta chains below, sequenced in a study of PD-1 blockade in classical Hodgkin lymphoma. Only in-frame clones appear in the TCRdb table, and some are missing; sequencing was by immunoSEQ multiplex PCR. This table holds approximately 90,000 clones, around nine tenths found once. Every one of the patients relapsed after autologous stem cell transplantation (brentuximab vedotin exposure was variable). Sequencing used peripheral blood mononuclear cells (PBMCs), obtained before the second cycle of nivolumab. These receptors were collected from a human donor with classical Hodgkin lymphoma.

The genes are TRBV9 and TRBJ2-7; possible D gene TRBD2, 6 bases. The CDR3 loop spans 18 amino acids. Trimming pared 4 bases from V and 1 base from J, leaving 24 bases between. From germline, CDR1 is SGDLS and CDR2 YYNGEE. The CDR3 spells CASSSRPGVSGRSYEQYF. The DNA for the CDR3 is TGTGCCAGCAGCTCCCGACCGGGGGTTAGCGGAAGGTCCTACGAGCAGTACTTC.

This clone was found a few times. The chain recombines TRBV18 with TRBJ2-7; D might be TRBD1 (6 bases). V lost 3 bases and J lost 7, with 16 bases in between. The CDR3 extends over 14 amino acids. Looked up from germline, CDR1 is KGHSH and CDR2 is LQKENI. CDR3 sequence reads: CASSPQKGVREQYF. The CDR3 nucleotides read TGTGCCAGCTCACCGCAGAAGGGGGTAAGGGAGCAGTACTTC. Combining the CDR3 with reference TRBV18 and TRBJ2-7 gives the whole variable domain NAGVMQNPRHLVRRRGQEARLRCSPMKGHSHVYWYRQLPEEGLKFMVYLQKENIIDESGMPKERFSAEFPKEGPSILRIQQVVRGDSAAYFCASSPQKGVREQYFGPGTRLTVT.

V usage is TRBV10-3 and J usage is TRBJ1-6; 7 bases match TRBD1. Germline V CDR1 and CDR2: ENHRY, SYGVKD. CDR3 length equals 14 residues. V lost 3 bases, J lost 10 bases, and 6 bases stayed unmatched. This chain's CDR3 is CAISERGRESPLHF. CDR3 coding DNA: TGTGCCATCAGTGAAAGGGGGCGAGAATCACCCCTCCACTTT.

The chain couples TRBV25-1 to TRBJ1-2, with 7 bases that match TRBD1. Per germline, CDR1 MGHDK and CDR2 SYGVNS. J was trimmed by 6 bases and V by 6 bases; bases with no gene match: 7. The CDR3 contains 13 residues. The chain's CDR3 is CASRTGLKHGYTF. The CDR3 coding sequence is TGTGCCAGCAGGACAGGGTTAAAACATGGCTACACCTTC.

The V and J genes are TRBV9 and TRBJ2-7; D may be TRBD1 (7 bases). Germline V gene data show CDR1 as SGDLS and CDR2 as YYNGEE. With 4 bases removed from V and 6 bases from J, the gap between germline ends came to 11 bases. The CDR3 covers 12 residues. DNA for the CDR3: TGTGCCAGCAGCTCAGGGGGACTCGAGCAGTACTTC. Translated: CASSSGGLEQYF.

J is TRBJ2-3 and V is TRBV4-1, with 7 bases that match TRBD2. Looked up from germline, CDR1 is MGHRA and CDR2 is YSYEKL. V shed 4 bases, J shed 2 bases, and the junction held 6 bases outside the gene matches. This CDR3 spans 15 amino acids. Here the CDR3 DNA reads TGCGCCAGCAGCCGCCTAGCGGAGCTCACAGATACGCAGTATTTT. Translation: CASSRLAELTDTQYF.

The chain is built from TRBV6-1 and TRBJ1-1, with D perhaps matching TRBD1 (6 bases). V dropped 1 base and J dropped 5 bases, with 11 bases sitting between them. The germline gives CDR1 MNHNS, CDR2 SASEGT. There are 14 residues in the CDR3. The CDR3 nucleotides are TGTGCCAGCAGTGAAGGCAGGGGAAGAACTGAAGCTTTCTTT. Protein sequence: CASSEGRGRTEAFF.

The chain recombines TRBV19 with TRBJ2-5; D uncertain. The germline CDR1 and CDR2 sequences are LNHDA and SQIVND (reference sequence). This CDR3 contains 13 residues. The V gene lost 4 bases and the J gene lost 2 bases, with 8 bases spanning the gap. CDR3 in DNA: TGTGCCAGTAGTACGACCCTTCAAGAGACCCAGTACTTC. It yields the protein CASSTTLQETQYF.

The chain joins TRBV19 to TRBJ1-5, with a tentative D call TRBD1 (6 bases). CDR1 is LNHDA, CDR2 SQIVND, per germline (reference sequence). V gave up 7 bases and J gave up 6 bases, with 19 bases separating them. The CDR3 length is 15 residues. The CDR3 coding sequence is TGTGCCAGTATGGGGCTAGGGGGGCACAGTCAGCCCCAGCATTTT. The encoded protein is CASMGLGGHSQPQHF.

This clone was observed once. The J gene is TRBJ1-1, the V gene TRBV7-2; 7 bases match TRBD1. The CDR3 totals 14 residues. Trimming at V came to 3 bases and at J to 3 bases, leaving 4 bases not matched to a gene. From germline, CDR1 is SGHTA and CDR2 FQGNSA. This CDR3 reads CASSFRTGYTEAFF. In nucleotides, the CDR3 is TGTGCCAGCAGCTTTAGGACAGGATACACTGAAGCTTTCTTT.

The J gene is TRBJ2-3, the V gene TRBV10-3, with TRBD2 as a possible D gene (5 bases). V lost 0 bases and J lost 3, with 16 bases in between. CDR1 and CDR2 from the germline V gene are ENHRY and SYGVKD. This CDR3 comprises 17 residues. This chain's CDR3 is CAISESDSLRATDTQYF. As DNA, the CDR3 is TGTGCCATCAGTGAGTCCGACTCCCTGAGGGCTACAGATACGCAGTATTTT.

The chain has TRBV4-2 and TRBJ2-3; 10 nucleotides match TRBD2. From germline, CDR1 is LGHNA and CDR2 YNFKEQ. The CDR3 totals 16 residues. With V trimmed by 3 bases and J by 0 bases, 3 bases remained unmatched. CDR3 protein: CASSQQTSGSTDTQYF. CDR3 DNA: TGTGCCAGCAGCCAGCAGACTAGCGGGAGCACAGATACGCAGTATTTT.

CDR3 bases: TGTGCCAGCAGTGAGAGCCTGAACTATGGCTACACCTTC. Protein product: CASSESLNYGYTF. The V and J genes are TRBV6-4 and TRBJ1-2; D gene ambiguous. Germline-derived CDR1 and CDR2 are MRHNA and SNTAGT. This CDR3 is 13 amino acids long. V was clipped by 3 bases and J by 2 bases, with 7 bases between them.

The chain joins TRBV27 to TRBJ1-3; 8 nucleotides align to TRBD1. Trimming took 3 bases from V and 8 from J; bases not matched to a gene: 3. There are 13 residues in the CDR3. Germline CDR1 and CDR2: MNHEY and SMNVEV (reference sequence). As DNA, the CDR3 is TGTGCCAGCAGTTTTGACAGGGGTTACACCATATATTTT. It translates to CASSFDRGYTIYF.

This clone was observed a single time. The V call is TRBV28, the J call TRBJ1-2; no firm D call. The CDR3 length is 16 residues. Germline V gives CDR1 MDHEN, CDR2 SYDVKM. V lost 7 bases, J lost 0 bases, and 18 bases lay in between. CDR3 sequence reads: CASTPRSAGTNYGYTF. CDR3 bases: TGTGCCAGCACCCCTCGGTCGGCAGGAACTAACTATGGCTACACCTTC.

This chain uses TRBV9 with TRBJ1-2; weak D call: TRBD1 (5 bases). The CDR3 spans 17 residues. V shed 3 bases and J shed 7 bases, with 25 bases lying between them. Looked up from germline, CDR1 is SGDLS and CDR2 is YYNGEE. The CDR3 DNA follows: TGTGCCAGCAGCGAGCCCCACCGACGCAGGGCAGATGGTGGCTACACCTTC. As protein: CASSEPHRRRADGGYTF.

For the CDR3, the DNA is TGTGCCTGGAGTGGACCAAATTCACCCCTCCACTTT. It yields the protein CAWSGPNSPLHF. This chain links TRBV30 with TRBJ1-6; D call uncertain. Germline V lookup: CDR1 GTSNPN, CDR2 SVGIG (reference sequence). Deletions cut 1 base from V and 7 bases from J, with 5 bases between. CDR3 length equals 12 residues.

This chain links TRBV28 with TRBJ2-1, with D tentatively TRBD1 (5 bases). The V end lost 6 bases, the J end lost 4 bases, and 10 bases lay between the germline ends. The CDR3 length is 13 residues. Germline V gene lookup returns CDR1 MDHEN and CDR2 SYDVKM. The CDR3 sequence: CASSLTGYNEQFF. The CDR3 nucleotides are TGTGCCAGCAGCCTTACAGGATACAATGAGCAGTTCTTC.

The V and J genes are TRBV9 and TRBJ1-1, with D possibly matching TRBD1 (5 bases). CDR3 length: 13 residues. Trimming shortened V by 1 base and J by 4 bases, and 8 bases separated the two germline ends. Germline V gene data show CDR1 as SGDLS and CDR2 as YYNGEE. CDR3 coding DNA: TGTGCCAGCAGCGTACGGCAGGGCACTGAAGCTTTCTTT. Translation gives CASSVRQGTEAFF.

The rearrangement links TRBV7-3 to TRBJ2-5, with D tentatively TRBD1 (6 bases). Germline V lookup: CDR1 SGHTA, CDR2 FQGTGA. The CDR3 contains 13 residues. Trimming took off 5 bases at V and 3 bases at J, with 10 bases between the two ends. This CDR3 is CASSTAGEETQYF. As DNA, the CDR3 is TGTGCCAGCAGCACCGCAGGGGAAGAGACCCAGTACTTC.

The rearrangement joins TRBV27 to TRBJ2-2; the match to TRBD1 covers 7 bases. Germline CDR1 reads MNHEY; CDR2 reads SMNVEV (reference sequence). V was clipped by 8 bases and J by 5 bases; unmatched bases: 8. The CDR3 has 14 residues. The CDR3 spells CASLITGVTGELFF. DNA of the CDR3: TGTGCCAGCTTGATAACAGGGGTTACCGGGGAGCTGTTTTTT.

This rearrangement joins TRBV28 to TRBJ2-6; no reliable D call. The germline V gene has CDR1 MDHEN and CDR2 SYDVKM. Trimming pared 5 bases from V and 0 bases from J, leaving 8 bases between. The CDR3 length is 15 residues. This chain's CDR3 is CASSALFSGANVLTF. The CDR3 nucleotides are TGTGCCAGCAGTGCCTTATTCTCTGGGGCCAACGTCCTGACTTTC.

This chain links TRBV7-2 with TRBJ1-1; weak D call: TRBD1 (6 bases). Germline CDR1 and CDR2: SGHTA and FQGNSA. V was pared by 1 base and J by 4 bases, with 16 bases between. This CDR3 has 16 amino acids. The CDR3 loop is CASSLEGGGVSTEAFF. The CDR3 region has the DNA TGTGCCAGCAGCTTAGAAGGGGGAGGAGTAAGCACTGAAGCTTTCTTT.

The J gene is TRBJ2-2, the V gene TRBV11-2; D unclear. Trimming shortened V by 5 bases and J by 4 bases, and 14 bases separated the two germline ends. Germline values: CDR1 SGHAT, CDR2 FQNNGV. The CDR3 runs to 15 residues. The CDR3 is CASSRPRLGTGELFF. The CDR3 DNA sequence: TGTGCCAGCAGCAGACCCCGACTCGGCACCGGGGAGCTGTTTTTT.

In this sample, this clone turned up once. V gene TRBV2 combines with J gene TRBJ1-2; no clear D gene. The V gene lost 2 bases and the J gene lost 4 bases, with 14 bases spanning the gap. CDR1 SNHLY and CDR2 FYNNEI come from the germline V gene. The CDR3 has 15 residues. CDR3 nucleotides: TGTGCCAGCAGTGAAACGCTTGCAGCGGTCTATGGCTACACCTTC. Translating it yields CASSETLAAVYGYTF.